This section outlines one T cell receptor beta chain sequence together with its context. The data derive from a study of cytomegalovirus exposure and HLA in healthy donors. PCR primers comprised 60 Vbeta and 13 Jbeta primers. Measured with immunoSEQ multiplex PCR; TCRdb has only the in-frame clones, and not every one. The sample shows roughly 190,000 clones, 81% of them seen only once. The sample taken for sequencing was PBMCs. The receptor's source is a man over 45 in good health and CMV-seronegative.

The CDR3 loop is CASSSPSHEQFF. The CDR3 nucleotides read TGTGCCAGCAGTTCACCTAGCCATGAGCAGTTCTTC. The chain recombines TRBV27 with TRBJ2-1; D is perhaps TRBD2 (5 bases). V was trimmed by 4 bases and J by 8 bases, leaving 9 bases between them. This CDR3 is 12 amino acids long. Germline loops: CDR1 MNHEY, CDR2 SMNVEV (reference sequence).